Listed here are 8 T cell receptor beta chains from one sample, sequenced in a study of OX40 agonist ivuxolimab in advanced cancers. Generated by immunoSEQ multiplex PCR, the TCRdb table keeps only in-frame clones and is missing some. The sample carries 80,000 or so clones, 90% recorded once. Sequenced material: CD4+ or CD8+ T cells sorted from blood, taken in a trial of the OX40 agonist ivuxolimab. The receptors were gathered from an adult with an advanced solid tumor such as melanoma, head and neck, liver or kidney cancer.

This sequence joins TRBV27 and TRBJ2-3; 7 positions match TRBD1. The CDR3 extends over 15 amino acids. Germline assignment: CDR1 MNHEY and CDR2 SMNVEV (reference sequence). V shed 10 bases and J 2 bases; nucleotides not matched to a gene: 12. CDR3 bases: TGTGCCACCACAGGGGACCCCAGCCACACAGATACGCAGTATTTT. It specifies CATTGDPSHTDTQYF.

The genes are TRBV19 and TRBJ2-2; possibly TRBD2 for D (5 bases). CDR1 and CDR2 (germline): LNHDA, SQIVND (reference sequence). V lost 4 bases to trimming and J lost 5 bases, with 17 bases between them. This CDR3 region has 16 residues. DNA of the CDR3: TGTGCCAGTAGTACCCCGAGCGGAAACGTAACCGGGGAGCTGTTTTTT. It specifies CASSTPSGNVTGELFF.

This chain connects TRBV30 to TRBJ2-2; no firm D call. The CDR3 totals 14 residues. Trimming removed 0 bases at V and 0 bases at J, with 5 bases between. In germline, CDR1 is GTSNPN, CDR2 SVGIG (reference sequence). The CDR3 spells CAWSVGPNTGELFF. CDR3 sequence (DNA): TGTGCCTGGAGTGTGGGCCCGAACACCGGGGAGCTGTTTTTT. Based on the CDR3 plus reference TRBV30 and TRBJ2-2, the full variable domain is SQTIHQWPATLVQPVGSPLSLECTVEGTSNPNLYWYRQAAGRGLQLLFYSVGIGQISSEVPQNLSASRPQDRQFILSSKKLLLSDSGFYLCAWSVGPNTGELFFGEGSRLTVL.

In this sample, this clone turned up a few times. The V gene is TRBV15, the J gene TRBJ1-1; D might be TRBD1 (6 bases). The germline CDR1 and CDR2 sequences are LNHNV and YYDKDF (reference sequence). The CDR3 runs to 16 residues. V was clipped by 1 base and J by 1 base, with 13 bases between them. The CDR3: CATSRGGLGANTEAFF. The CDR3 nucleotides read TGTGCCACCAGCAGAGGGGGGCTGGGGGCGAACACTGAAGCTTTCTTT.

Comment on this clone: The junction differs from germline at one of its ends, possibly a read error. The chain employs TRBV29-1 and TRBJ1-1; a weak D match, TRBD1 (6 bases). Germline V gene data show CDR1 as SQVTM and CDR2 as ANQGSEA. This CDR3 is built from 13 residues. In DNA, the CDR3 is TGCAGCGTTTCACAGGGTCGGAACGCTGAAGCTTTCTTT. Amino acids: CSVSQGRNAEAFF.

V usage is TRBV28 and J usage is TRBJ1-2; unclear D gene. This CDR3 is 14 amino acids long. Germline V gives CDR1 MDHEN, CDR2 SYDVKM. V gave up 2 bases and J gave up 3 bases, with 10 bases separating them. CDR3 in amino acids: CASSLLFRHYGYTF. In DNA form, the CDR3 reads TGTGCCAGCAGTTTACTTTTCCGCCACTATGGCTACACCTTC.

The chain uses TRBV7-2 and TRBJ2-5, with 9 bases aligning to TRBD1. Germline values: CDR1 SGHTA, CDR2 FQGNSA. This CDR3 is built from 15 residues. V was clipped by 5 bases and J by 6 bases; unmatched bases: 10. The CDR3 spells CASSRGGTGPQTQYF. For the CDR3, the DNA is TGTGCCAGCAGCAGAGGGGGGACAGGGCCACAGACCCAGTACTTC.

As DNA, the CDR3 is TGTGCCAGCAGTTCGGCCGGGACTGATGGCTACACCTTC. It yields the protein CASSSAGTDGYTF. The V call is TRBV28, the J call TRBJ1-2; tentative D call: TRBD1 (5 bases). Between the trimmed V and J ends, which lost 4 bases and 6 bases, there was a span of 12 bases. This CDR3 is 13 amino acids long. Per germline, CDR1 MDHEN and CDR2 SYDVKM.